The T cell receptor beta chain under discussion was sequenced for a study of neurological immune-mediated disorders. Study-level points and caveats: Phylogenetic analysis grouped 18 of 34 multiple sclerosis patients' repertoires together, suggesting a possible repertoire signature.

The CDR3 spans 13 residues. Germline assignment: CDR1 MDHEN and CDR2 SYDVKM. The ends were cut back, 6 bases at V and 5 bases at J, with 13 bases in the middle. This clonotype was seen at least ten times. Antigen specificity is unknown. Each CDR3 protein is one row after TCRdb ran MiXCR on the 5' RACE reads. The sample records about 58,000 distinct CDR3 sequences, about 3.7% being singletons. Source material: PBMCs. This clonotype originated in a woman aged 55-70 years with multiple sclerosis. The gene calls are TRBV28 and TRBJ2-5, with D possibly being TRBD2 (6 bases). The CDR3, as DNA: TGTGCCAGCAGACCCGGACTAATGGAGACCCAGTACTTC. Residues: CASRPGLMETQYF.